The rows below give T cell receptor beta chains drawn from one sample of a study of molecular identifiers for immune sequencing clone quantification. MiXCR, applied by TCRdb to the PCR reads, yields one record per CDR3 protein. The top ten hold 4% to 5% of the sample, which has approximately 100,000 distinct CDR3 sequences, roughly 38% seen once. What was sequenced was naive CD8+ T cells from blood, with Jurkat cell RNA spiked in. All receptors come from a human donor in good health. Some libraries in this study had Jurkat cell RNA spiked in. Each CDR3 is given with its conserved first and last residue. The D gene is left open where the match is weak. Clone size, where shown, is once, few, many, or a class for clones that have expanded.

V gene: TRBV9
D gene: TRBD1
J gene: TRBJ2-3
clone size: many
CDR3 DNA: TGTGCCAGCAGCTATACAGGGGGTGGCACAGATACGCAGTATTTT
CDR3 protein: CASSYTGGGTDTQYF

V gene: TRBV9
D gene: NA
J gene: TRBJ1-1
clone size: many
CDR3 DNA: TGTGCCAGCACCCAGCGGGACGAAAACACTGAAGCTTTCTTT
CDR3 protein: CASTQRDENTEAFF

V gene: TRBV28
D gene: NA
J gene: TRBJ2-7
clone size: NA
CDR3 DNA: TGTGCCAGCAGTTTCGCGGGCTACTACGAGCAGTACTTC
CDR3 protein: CASSFAGYYEQYF

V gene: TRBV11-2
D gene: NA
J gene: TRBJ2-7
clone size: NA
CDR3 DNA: TGTGCCAGCAGCTTAGAGTCCTCCCGAGCCTACGAGCAGTACTTC
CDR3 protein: CASSLESSRAYEQYF

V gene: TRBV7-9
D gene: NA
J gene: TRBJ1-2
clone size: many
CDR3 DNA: TGTGCCAGCAGCTTCACGTTATCAGGGGCCGGCTACACCTTC
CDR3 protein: CASSFTLSGAGYTF

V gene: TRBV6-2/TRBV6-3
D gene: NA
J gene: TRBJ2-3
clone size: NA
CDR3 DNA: TGTGCCAGCAGTTACGGGGCAGTGACTAGCACAGATACGCAGTATTTT
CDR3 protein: CASSYGAVTSTDTQYF

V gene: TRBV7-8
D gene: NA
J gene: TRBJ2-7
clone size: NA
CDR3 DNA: TGTGCCAGCAGCTGGGACAACTACGAGCAGTACTTC
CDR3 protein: CASSWDNYEQYF

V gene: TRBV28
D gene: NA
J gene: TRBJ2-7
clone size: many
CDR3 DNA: TGTGCCAGCAGTTTTAAAATTGGCCCCCCGAGCTCCTACGAGCAGTACTTC
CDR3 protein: CASSFKIGPPSSYEQYF

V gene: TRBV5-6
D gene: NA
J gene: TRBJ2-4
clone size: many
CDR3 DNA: TGTGCCAGCAGCTTGGCGGGGGCCAAAAACATTCAGTACTTC
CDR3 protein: CASSLAGAKNIQYF

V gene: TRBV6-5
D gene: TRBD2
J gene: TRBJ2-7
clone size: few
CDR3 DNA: TGTGCCAGCACCGTACTAGCGGGGGGCTACGAGCAGTACTTC
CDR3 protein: CASTVLAGGYEQYF

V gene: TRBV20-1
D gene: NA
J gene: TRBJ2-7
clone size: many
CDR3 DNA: TGCAGTGCTAGAGAGGGACTTAGGAGAGGCGAGCAGTACTTC
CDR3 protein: CSAREGLRRGEQYF

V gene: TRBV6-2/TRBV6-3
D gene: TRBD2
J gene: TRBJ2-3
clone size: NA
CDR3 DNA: TGTGCCAGCACCCCACCTAGCGGATCCACAGATACGCAGTATTTT
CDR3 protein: CASTPPSGSTDTQYF

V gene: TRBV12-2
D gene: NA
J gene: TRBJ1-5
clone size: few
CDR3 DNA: TGTGCAAGTCGCTCCCGGGACAGGGCCTATAGCAATCAGCCCCAGCATTTT
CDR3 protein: CASRSRDRAYSNQPQHF

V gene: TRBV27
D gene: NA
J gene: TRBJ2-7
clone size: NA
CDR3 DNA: TGTGCCAGCAGTTTTCTGGCAGACTCCTACGAGCAGTACTTC
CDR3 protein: CASSFLADSYEQYF

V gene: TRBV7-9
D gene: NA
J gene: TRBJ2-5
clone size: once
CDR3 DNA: TGTGCCAGCAGCCCCCTTGCGGGGCTAGTTAAAGAGACCCAGTACTTC
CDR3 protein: CASSPLAGLVKETQYF

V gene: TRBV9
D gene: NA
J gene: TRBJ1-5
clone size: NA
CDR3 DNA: TGTGCCAGCAGCGTAGGAGGTCTCGGTCAGCCCCAGCATTTT
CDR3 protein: CASSVGGLGQPQHF

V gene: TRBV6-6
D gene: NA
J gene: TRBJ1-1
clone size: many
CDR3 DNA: TGTGCCAGCACCGGCAGCGCTAACACTGAAGCTTTCTTT
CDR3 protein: CASTGSANTEAFF

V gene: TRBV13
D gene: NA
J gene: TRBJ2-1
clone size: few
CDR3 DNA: TGTGCCAGCAGCAGTACTTCCCTCCCCTACAATGAGCAGTTCTTC
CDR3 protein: CASSSTSLPYNEQFF

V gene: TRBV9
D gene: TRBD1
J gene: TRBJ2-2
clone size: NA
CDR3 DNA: TGTGCCAGCAGCGCATCCGGGACAGGGGTCACCGGGGAGCTGTATTTT
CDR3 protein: CASSASGTGVTGELYF

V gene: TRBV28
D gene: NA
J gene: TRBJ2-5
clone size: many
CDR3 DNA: TGTGCCAGCAGTTTTCCAGGGGCACAAGAGACCCAGTACTTC
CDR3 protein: CASSFPGAQETQYF

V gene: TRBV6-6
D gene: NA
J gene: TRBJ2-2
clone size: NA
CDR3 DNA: TGTGCCAGCAGTCCCCATAACGCGAACACCGGGGAGCTGTTTTTT
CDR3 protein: CASSPHNANTGELFF

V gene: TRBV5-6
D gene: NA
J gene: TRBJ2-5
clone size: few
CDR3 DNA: TGTGCCAGCAGGGAGGGAAGCAGGGAGGTCCAGTACTTC
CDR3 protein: CASREGSREVQYF

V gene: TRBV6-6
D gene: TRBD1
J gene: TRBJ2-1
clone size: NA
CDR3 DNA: TGTGCCAGCAACGGACAGGGGAGCTCCTACAATGAGCAGTTCTTC
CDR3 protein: CASNGQGSSYNEQFF

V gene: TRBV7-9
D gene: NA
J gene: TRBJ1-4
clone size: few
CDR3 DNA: TGTGCCAGCAGCCTACGGTCCCCCACAGGAGGTAATGAAAAACTGTTTTTT
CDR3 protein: CASSLRSPTGGNEKLFF

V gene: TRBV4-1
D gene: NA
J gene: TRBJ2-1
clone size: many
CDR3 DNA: TGCGCCAGCAGCCAAGCCGTGGGGTTGAGTGAGCAGTTCTTC
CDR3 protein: CASSQAVGLSEQFF